These 26 T cell receptor beta chains were all obtained from the same sample, sequenced in a study of tumor-infiltrating lymphocytes in localized non-small cell lung cancer. The repertoire was sequenced with immunoSEQ multiplex PCR; TCRdb's copy has only in-frame clones and lacks some. Among 15,000 to 20,000 clones, roughly four fifths were seen once, and the ten largest hold roughly 4.5%. The sample comprised lung tumor tissue. The receptors stem from a human donor with non-small cell lung cancer.

The CDR3 DNA reads as TGTGCCAGCAGCCAGAGACAGAAAGAGACCCAGTACTTC. It encodes CASSQRQKETQYF. The genes are TRBV14 and TRBJ2-5; possible D gene TRBD1, 5 bases. The ends were cut back, 3 bases at V and 3 bases at J, with 8 bases in the middle. The CDR3 runs to 13 residues. Germline values: CDR1 SGHDN, CDR2 FVKESK.

The genes are TRBV5-1 and TRBJ2-1, with 11 nucleotides matching TRBD1. V lost 4 bases and J lost 5; bases outside the gene matches: 5. The CDR3 runs 15 residues. From germline, CDR1 is SGHRS and CDR2 YFSETQ. Here the CDR3 DNA reads TGCGCCAGCAGCCTGGGACAGGGGGGGCACAATGAGCAGTTCTTC. Translated: CASSLGQGGHNEQFF.

This chain joins TRBV30 and TRBJ2-2; no clear D gene. Germline V gene data show CDR1 as GTSNPN and CDR2 as SVGIG (reference sequence). V dropped 0 bases and J dropped 6 bases, with 8 bases sitting between them. The CDR3 is made up of 13 amino acids. CDR3 protein: CAWSVRVAGELFF. CDR3 DNA: TGTGCCTGGAGTGTAAGAGTGGCCGGGGAGCTGTTTTTT. The full variable domain, its missing parts supplied by reference TRBV30 and TRBJ2-2, is SQTIHQWPATLVQPVGSPLSLECTVEGTSNPNLYWYRQAAGRGLQLLFYSVGIGQISSEVPQNLSASRPQDRQFILSSKKLLLSDSGFYLCAWSVRVAGELFFGEGSRLTVL.

The rearrangement joins TRBV6-6 to TRBJ2-1, with 7 bases that match TRBD2. This CDR3 has 15 amino acids. V gave up 1 base and J gave up 7 bases; unmatched junction bases: 7. The V gene's germline CDR1 is MNHNY and CDR2 SVGAGI (reference sequence). The CDR3, as DNA: TGTGCCAGCAGTTACTGGGCGGGAGCGGAAAATGAGCAGTTCTTC. It translates to CASSYWAGAENEQFF.

The rearrangement joins TRBV29-1 to TRBJ1-1; TRBD1 agrees at 9 bases. Looked up from germline, CDR1 is SQVTM and CDR2 is ANQGSEA. This CDR3 is built from 14 residues. V lost 1 base and J lost 4; bases outside the gene matches: 4. The CDR3 sequence: CSVEGGQGGTEAFF. CDR3 DNA: TGCAGCGTTGAAGGGGGACAGGGCGGCACTGAAGCTTTCTTT.

This sequence joins TRBV4-1 and TRBJ1-3, with D possibly being TRBD1 (5 bases). This CDR3 contains 14 residues. Trimming cost V 0 bases and J 2 bases, with 5 bases left between them. In germline, CDR1 is MGHRA, CDR2 YSYEKL. The CDR3 nucleotides read TGCGCCAGCAGCCAAGAGACAGCTGGAAACACCATATATTTT. The encoded protein is CASSQETAGNTIYF.

V gene TRBV5-1 combines with J gene TRBJ2-7; 8 bases align to TRBD1. Trimming removed 2 bases from V and 2 bases from J; junction bases left unmatched: 3. This CDR3 has 14 amino acids. CDR1 SGHRS and CDR2 YFSETQ come from the germline V gene. The CDR3 DNA reads TGCGCCAGCAGCTTACAGGGGGTTCCCTACGAGCAGTACTTC. Translation gives CASSLQGVPYEQYF.

The rearrangement links TRBV5-4 to TRBJ1-6; 8 nucleotides line up with TRBD1. Trimming at V came to 2 bases and at J to 0 bases, leaving 1 base not matched to a gene. There are 16 residues in the CDR3. CDR1 and CDR2 (germline): SGHNT, YYREEE (reference sequence). CDR3 sequence: CASSLTGGSYNSPLHF. Here the CDR3 DNA reads TGTGCCAGCAGCTTAACAGGGGGCTCCTATAATTCACCCCTCCACTTT. Complete variable domain (other parts from reference TRBV5-4 and TRBJ1-6): ETGVTQSPTHLIKTRGQQVTLRCSSQSGHNTVSWYQQALGQGPQFIFQYYREEENGRGNFPPRFSGLQFPNYSSELNVNALELDDSALYLCASSLTGGSYNSPLHFGNGTRLTVT.

The CDR3 bases are TGTGCCAGCAGTACCCCGACAGGGGGACAGCTCTACTACGAGCAGTACTTC. Residues: CASSTPTGGQLYYEQYF. V gene TRBV28 combines with J gene TRBJ2-7, with 9 bases fitting TRBD1. The junction had 14 bases not matched to a gene; V was cut back by 5 bases and J by 3 bases. Germline V lookup: CDR1 MDHEN, CDR2 SYDVKM. This CDR3 region has 17 residues.

This chain links TRBV5-1 with TRBJ2-7; weak D call: TRBD2 (6 bases). V was shortened by 4 bases and J by 4 bases, with 24 bases between the two germline ends. Germline V CDR1 and CDR2: SGHRS, YFSETQ. The CDR3 extends over 17 amino acids. The CDR3 region is CASSPRGGAGGEYEQYF. The CDR3 region has the DNA TGCGCCAGCAGCCCGAGGGGCGGGGCCGGAGGGGAATACGAGCAGTACTTC.

This chain joins TRBV5-1 and TRBJ2-1; D may be TRBD2 (7 bases). The CDR3 is made up of 14 amino acids. Trimming shortened V by 8 bases and J by 8 bases, and 20 bases separated the two germline ends. The germline V gene has CDR1 SGHRS and CDR2 YFSETQ. DNA for the CDR3: TGCGCCAGTCAGGAAGGGGGGGTCCTGGATGAGCAGTTCTTC. It is translated as CASQEGGVLDEQFF.

The chain carries TRBV7-3 and TRBJ2-2; D might be TRBD2 (6 bases). The CDR3 has 16 residues. The V and J ends lost 5 bases and 2 bases respectively, with 15 bases between them. Germline V lookup: CDR1 SGHTA, CDR2 FQGTGA. The CDR3 is CASSPGGRGNTGELFF. The CDR3 DNA follows: TGTGCCAGCAGCCCCGGTGGGCGGGGAAACACCGGGGAGCTGTTTTTT.

The gene calls are TRBV5-5 and TRBJ1-3; no reliable D call. This CDR3 comprises 12 residues. The V and J ends lost 0 bases and 4 bases respectively, with 2 bases between them. Germline loops: CDR1 SGHKS, CDR2 YYEKEE (reference sequence). The CDR3, as DNA: TGTGCCAGCAGCTTGGAGGGAAACACCATATATTTT. Translating gives CASSLEGNTIYF.

This clone was detected a few times. The genes are TRBV27 and TRBJ2-5; D is unresolved. The DNA end favors TRBJ2-7, so the J call may be wrong. The germline V gene has CDR1 MNHEY and CDR2 SMNVEV (reference sequence). The CDR3 is made up of 14 amino acids. In DNA form, the CDR3 reads TGTGCCAGCAGTTCCCACTTTGCGATCTACGAGCAGTACTTC. It is translated as CASSSHFAIYEQYF.

This clone appeared once. This sequence joins TRBV11-2 and TRBJ2-6; D is undetermined. With 1 base removed from V and 1 base from J, the gap between germline ends came to 5 bases. In germline, CDR1 is SGHAT, CDR2 FQNNGV. The CDR3 runs 15 residues. The CDR3 sequence: CASSLVASGANVLTF. The DNA for the CDR3 is TGTGCCAGCAGCTTAGTTGCTTCTGGGGCCAACGTCCTGACTTTC.

V usage is TRBV6-1 and J usage is TRBJ2-1; the D gene is possibly TRBD1 (5 bases). The CDR3 runs to 15 residues. Germline V gene lookup returns CDR1 MNHNS and CDR2 SASEGT. The germline V and J ends were trimmed by 1 base and 4 bases, with 11 bases remaining between them. CDR3 region: CASSEGATVYNEQFF. The CDR3 nucleotides are TGTGCCAGCAGTGAAGGAGCGACAGTATACAATGAGCAGTTCTTC.

The chain's CDR3 is CASSEQRRGETQYF. The CDR3 DNA is TGTGCCAGCAGCGAACAGAGGAGAGGGGAGACCCAGTACTTC. V and J are TRBV7-6 and TRBJ2-5; D possibly corresponds to TRBD2 (5 bases). The CDR3 contains 14 residues. V lost 5 bases to trimming and J lost 5 bases, with 15 bases between them. Germline loops: CDR1 SGHVS, CDR2 FNYEAQ.

Notes on this clone: This specimen includes other DNA sequences encoding the same CDR3. V gene TRBV28 combines with J gene TRBJ2-7, with D perhaps matching TRBD1 (5 bases). Germline V CDR1 and CDR2: MDHEN, SYDVKM. V lost 4 bases, J lost 3 bases, and 7 bases lay in between. The CDR3 sequence is 12 residues long. The CDR3 loop reads CASSSTDYEQYF. DNA of the CDR3: TGTGCCAGCAGTTCGACAGACTACGAGCAGTACTTC.

This clone turned up a few times. V and J are TRBV13 and TRBJ2-7, with 8 positions matching TRBD2. The CDR3 is 16 residues long. V lost 1 base, J lost 6 bases, and 11 bases stayed unmatched. Germline CDR1 PRHDT, CDR2 FYEKMQ (reference sequence). In DNA form, the CDR3 reads TGTGCCAGCAGCTTAGCACCGGGACTAGGGATTACCGAGCAGTACTTC. It encodes CASSLAPGLGITEQYF.

The chain links TRBV7-8 to TRBJ2-2, with TRBD2 matching over 10 bases. Losses at the gene ends were 6 bases for V and 3 bases for J; bases not matched to a gene: 4. Looked up from germline, CDR1 is SGHVS and CDR2 is FQNEAQ. There are 15 residues in the CDR3. This chain's CDR3 is CASRSSGGYTGELFF. CDR3 nucleotides: TGTGCCAGCAGATCTAGCGGGGGATACACCGGGGAGCTGTTTTTT.

This rearrangement joins TRBV2 to TRBJ1-4, with D possibly matching TRBD1 (5 bases). The CDR3 is made up of 15 amino acids. Germline CDR1 is SNHLY and CDR2 is FYNNEI. V was trimmed by 3 bases and J by 1 base, leaving 9 bases between them. The CDR3 nucleotides read TGTGCCAGCAGTGAGGGGCTCGAAACTAATGAAAAACTGTTTTTT. As protein: CASSEGLETNEKLFF.

The chain links TRBV9 to TRBJ2-1, with D perhaps TRBD2 (5 bases). Trimming removed 1 base from V and 5 bases from J, with 7 bases in between. CDR1 and CDR2 (germline): SGDLS, YYNGEE. This CDR3 comprises 13 residues. CDR3 loop: CASSVQLDNEQFF. The CDR3 coding sequence is TGTGCCAGCAGCGTACAACTAGACAATGAGCAGTTCTTC.

The V gene is TRBV15, the J gene TRBJ1-3; D is unclear. The CDR3 is made up of 15 amino acids. Trimming took off 2 bases at V and 0 bases at J, with 8 bases between the two ends. Germline CDR1 LNHNV, CDR2 YYDKDF (reference sequence). CDR3 sequence reads: CATSRYIPSGNTIYF. The CDR3 DNA reads as TGTGCCACCAGCAGATATATTCCCTCTGGAAACACCATATATTTT.

This chain joins TRBV18 and TRBJ1-1; no clear D gene. Trimming took off 1 base at V and 0 bases at J, with 6 bases between the two ends. Germline V gene lookup returns CDR1 KGHSH and CDR2 LQKENI. This CDR3 spans 14 amino acids. The CDR3 region is CASSPQDMNTEAFF. CDR3 sequence (DNA): TGTGCCAGCTCACCACAGGATATGAACACTGAAGCTTTCTTT.

J is TRBJ2-4 and V is TRBV28, with a weak D call TRBD2 (5 bases). V was shortened by 5 bases and J by 0 bases, with 14 bases between the two germline ends. This CDR3 comprises 16 residues. From germline, CDR1 is MDHEN and CDR2 SYDVKM. Written as DNA, the CDR3 is TGTGCCAGCAGTCCCCCGGACGGACTAGCCAAAAACATTCAGTACTTC. It translates to CASSPPDGLAKNIQYF.

This rearrangement joins TRBV4-1 to TRBJ2-5; TRBD1 agrees at 12 bases. The CDR3 is 17 amino acids. J gave up 5 bases and V 6 bases, and 13 bases lay outside the gene matches. CDR1 and CDR2 from the germline V gene are MGHRA and YSYEKL. The CDR3 coding sequence is TGCGCCAGCAGACCGGGACAGGGGGCACTTCTTGGGGAGACCCAGTACTTC. As protein: CASRPGQGALLGETQYF.